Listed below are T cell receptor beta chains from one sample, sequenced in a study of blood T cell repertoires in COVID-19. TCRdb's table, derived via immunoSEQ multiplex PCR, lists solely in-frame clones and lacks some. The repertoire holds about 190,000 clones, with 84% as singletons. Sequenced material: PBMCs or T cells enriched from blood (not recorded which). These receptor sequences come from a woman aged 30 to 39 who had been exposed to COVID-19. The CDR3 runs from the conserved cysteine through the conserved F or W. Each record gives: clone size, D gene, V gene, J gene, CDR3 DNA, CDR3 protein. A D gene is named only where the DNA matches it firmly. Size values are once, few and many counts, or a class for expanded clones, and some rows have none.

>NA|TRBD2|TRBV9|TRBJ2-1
TGTGCCAGCAGCGTAGATGGGACTACCAATGAGCAGTTCTTC
CASSVDGTTNEQFF
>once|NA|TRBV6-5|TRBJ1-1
TGTGCCAGCAGTTATCGGGGGGATCCGGAAGCTTTCTTT
CASSYRGDPEAFF
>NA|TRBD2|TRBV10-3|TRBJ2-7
TGTGCCATCAGTGGGGGACTAGCGGTCTCCTACGAGCAGTACTTC
CAISGGLAVSYEQYF
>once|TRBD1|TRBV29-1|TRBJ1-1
TGCAGCGGCTGGGACAGCTTGAACACTGAAGCTTTCTTT
CSGWDSLNTEAFF
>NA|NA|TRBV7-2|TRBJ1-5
TGTGCCAGCAGCTTAGACGGGACACCCTATCAGCCCCAGCATTTT
CASSLDGTPYQPQHF
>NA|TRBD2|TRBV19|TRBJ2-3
TGTGCCAGTAGTAGCCATAGCGGGGAAACAGATACGCAGTATTTT
CASSSHSGETDTQYF
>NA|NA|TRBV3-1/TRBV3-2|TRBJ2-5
TGTGCCAGCAGCCAAGATAACCTAGCTGGGGAGACCCAGTACTTC
CASSQDNLAGETQYF
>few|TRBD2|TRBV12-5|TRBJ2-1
TGTGCTAGTGGTCTTACGGGACTAGCCTACAATGAGCAGTTCTTC
CASGLTGLAYNEQFF
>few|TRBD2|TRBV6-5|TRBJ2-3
TGTGCCAGCAGCCCGGGACTAGCTGACACAGATACGCAGTATTTT
CASSPGLADTDTQYF
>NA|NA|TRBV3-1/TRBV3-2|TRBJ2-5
TGTGCCAGCAGCCAAGATCAGGAAGGAGAGACCCAGTACTTC
CASSQDQEGETQYF
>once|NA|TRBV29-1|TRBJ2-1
TGCAGCGTTGAAGTGAGCCCCGGCGGGTACAATGAGCAGTTCTTC
CSVEVSPGGYNEQFF
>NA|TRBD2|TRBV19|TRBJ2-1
TGTGCCAGTAGTCCCCCCGGACTAGCGGGACCGCAGTTCTTC
CASSPPGLAGPQFF
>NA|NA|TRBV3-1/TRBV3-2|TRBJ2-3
TGTGCCAGCAGCGCCGGGACTTTCACCACAGATACGCAGTATTTT
CASSAGTFTTDTQYF
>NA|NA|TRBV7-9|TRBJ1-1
TGTGCCAGCAGCACCCAGGAGAACACTGAAGCTTTCTTT
CASSTQENTEAFF
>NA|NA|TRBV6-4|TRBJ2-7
TGTGCCAGCAGTGTACAGGAAAATTCCTACGAGCAGTACTTC
CASSVQENSYEQYF
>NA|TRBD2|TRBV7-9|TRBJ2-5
TGTGCCAGCAGCTTAGCTAGCGGGGGAGGAGAGACCCAGTACTTC
CASSLASGGGETQYF
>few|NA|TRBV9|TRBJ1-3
TGTGCCAGCAGCTACGGACAGCCCTCTGGAAACACCATATATTTT
CASSYGQPSGNTIYF
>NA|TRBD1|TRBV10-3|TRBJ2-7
TGTGCCATCAGGGGTCACCGGGACAGCTCCTACGAGCAGTACTTC
CAIRGHRDSSYEQYF
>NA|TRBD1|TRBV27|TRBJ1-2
TGTGCCAGCAGTTTACGCCTAGGGGGCGCGGGCTACACCTTC
CASSLRLGGAGYTF
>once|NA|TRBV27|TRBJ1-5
TGTGCCAGCAGTTTCACAGCCGGTGAGCCCCAGCATTTT
CASSFTAGEPQHF
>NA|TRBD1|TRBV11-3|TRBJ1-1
TGTGCCAGCAGCTTGGACAGGGACACTGAAGCTTTCTTT
CASSLDRDTEAFF
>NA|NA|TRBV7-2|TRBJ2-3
TGTGCCAGCAGCTTGGGACACAGCACAGATACGCAGTATTTT
CASSLGHSTDTQYF
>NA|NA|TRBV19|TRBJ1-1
TGTGCCAGTAGTATTGGGAGGAACACTGAAGCTTTCTTT
CASSIGRNTEAFF
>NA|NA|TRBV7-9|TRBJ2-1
TGTGCCAGCAGCCCTCCGACAGGACCGGGTTACAATGAGCAGTTCTTC
CASSPPTGPGYNEQFF
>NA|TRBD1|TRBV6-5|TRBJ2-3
TGTGCCAGCAGGCGGACAGGGGCTTCAGATACGCAGTATTTT
CASRRTGASDTQYF
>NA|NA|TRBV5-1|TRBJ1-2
TGCGCCAGCAGCGCCAGACAGGACTATGGCTACACCTTC
CASSARQDYGYTF
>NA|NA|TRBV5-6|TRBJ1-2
TGTGCCAGCAGCTTTCAGGGGCGGGCTAACTATGGCTACACCTTC
CASSFQGRANYGYTF
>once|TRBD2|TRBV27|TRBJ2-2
TGTGCCAGCAGTACCTTAGCGGGGGCGAACACCGGGGAGCTGTTTTTT
CASSTLAGANTGELFF
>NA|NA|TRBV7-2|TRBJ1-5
TGTGCCAGCAGCTTATACAGGGTGGGTCAGCCCCAGCATTTT
CASSLYRVGQPQHF
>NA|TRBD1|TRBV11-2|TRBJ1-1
TGTGCCAGCGGCTGGACAGGGGGCGGTTCGAAAGCTTTCTTT
CASGWTGGGSKAFF
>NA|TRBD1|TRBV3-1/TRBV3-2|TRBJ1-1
TGTGCCAGCAGCCACCGAAGTACAGGGGTGGAAGCTTTCTTT
CASSHRSTGVEAFF
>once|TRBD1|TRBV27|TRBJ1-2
TGTGCCAGTTCAGGGGGGTACTCCTATGGCTACACCTTC
CASSGGYSYGYTF
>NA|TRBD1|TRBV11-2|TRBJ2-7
TGTGCCAGCAGCTTATGGGACAGATACGAGCAGTACTTC
CASSLWDRYEQYF
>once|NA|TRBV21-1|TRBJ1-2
TGTGCCAGTACTCCCGGGACAGGGGGCTGGGGCTACACCTTC
CASTPGTGGWGYTF
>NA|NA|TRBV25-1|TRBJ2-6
TGTGCCAGCAGTGCGCACGGGGAATCTGGGGCCAACGTCCTGACTTTC
CASSAHGESGANVLTF
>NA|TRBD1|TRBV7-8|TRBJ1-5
TGTGCCAGCAGCGACCGACAGGGGCCCAACCATCAGCCCCAGCATTTT
CASSDRQGPNHQPQHF
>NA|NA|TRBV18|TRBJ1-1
TGTGCCAGCTCACTCGGGGGTCCGGAGAACACTGAAGCTTTCTTT
CASSLGGPENTEAFF
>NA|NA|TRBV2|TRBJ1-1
TGTGCCAGCGGGAGAGTTAAAGCTTTCTTT
CASGRVKAFF
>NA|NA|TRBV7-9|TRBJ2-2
TGTGCCAGCACGCCAGGGTTTTCGGCCGGGGAGCTGTTTTTT
CASTPGFSAGELFF
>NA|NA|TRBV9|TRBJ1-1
TGTGCCAGCAGCCCGGGCCTTCTGGGGGGCACTGAAGCTTTCTTT
CASSPGLLGGTEAFF
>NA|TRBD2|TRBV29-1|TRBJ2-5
TGCAGCGTTGATCAAGTCAGACTAGCGGGGTACGCTAGATTCGAGGAGACCCAGTACTTC
CSVDQVRLAGYARFEETQYF
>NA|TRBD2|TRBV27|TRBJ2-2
TGTGCCAGCAGTTTAGGTGTGCGGGGGGTCACGAACACCGGGGAGCTGTTTTTT
CASSLGVRGVTNTGELFF
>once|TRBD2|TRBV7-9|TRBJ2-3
TGTGCCAGCAGATCGGGACTAGGGGGAGATACGCAGTATTTT
CASRSGLGGDTQYF
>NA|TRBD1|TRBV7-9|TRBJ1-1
TGTGCCAGCAGCTTACAGGGGGCTCTTGAAGCTTTCTTT
CASSLQGALEAFF
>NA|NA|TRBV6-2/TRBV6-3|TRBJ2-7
TGTGCCAGCAGTTACCAACCGGGGAGCTCCTACGAGCAGTACTTC
CASSYQPGSSYEQYF
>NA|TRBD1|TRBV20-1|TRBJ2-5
TGCAGTGCTAGTCGCGGGACAGGGGGAGAGACCCAGTACTTC
CSASRGTGGETQYF
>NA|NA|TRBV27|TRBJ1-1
TGTGCCAGCAGTTGGGCGGGGGACACTGAAGCTTTCTTT
CASSWAGDTEAFF
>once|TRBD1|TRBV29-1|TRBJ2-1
TGCAGCGCGGGACAGGGGACCTACAATGAGCAGTTCTTC
CSAGQGTYNEQFF
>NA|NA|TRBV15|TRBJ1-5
TGTGCCACCAGCAGCACAGGCGCCGTTTGGCCCCAGCATTTT
CATSSTGAVWPQHF
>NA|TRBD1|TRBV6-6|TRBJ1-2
TGTGCCAGCAGTTACCAGAAGGACAGGGGGACGGATGGCTACACCTTC
CASSYQKDRGTDGYTF
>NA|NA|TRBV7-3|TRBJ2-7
TGTGCCAGCAGCTTAAGGGACATAACTTTGGACTTC
CASSLRDITLDF
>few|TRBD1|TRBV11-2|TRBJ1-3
TGTGCCAGCAGCCGCCCACGGGACAGGATGTATCAGCCGGCAAACACCATATATTTT
CASSRPRDRMYQPANTIYF
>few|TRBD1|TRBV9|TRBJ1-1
TGTGCCAGCAGCGCGACAGGGTGGGGTTCTGAAGCTTTCTTT
CASSATGWGSEAFF
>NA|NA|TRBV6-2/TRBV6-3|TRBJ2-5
TGTGCCAGCAGTTACCGTCGCCAGGTAGAAGGGACCCAGTACTTC
CASSYRRQVEGTQYF